A single sample is the source of the 14 T cell receptor beta chains below, sequenced in a study of CD8 T cells in ankylosing spondylitis. Each CDR3 protein is one row after TCRdb ran MiXCR on the 5' RACE reads. Of about 210,000 distinct CDR3 sequences in the sample, 8.2% were seen once. The specimen was blood, either unsorted or a sorted T cell fraction (not recorded which). The source of these receptors is a female donor with ankylosing spondylitis or in good health (not recorded which).

This clonotype was counted many times. V and J are TRBV14 and TRBJ2-1; D not certain. Trimming removed 4 bases from V and 2 bases from J, with 9 bases in between. The CDR3 is 14 residues long. Germline CDR1 SGHDN, CDR2 FVKESK. CDR3 sequence reads: CASSRKEAYNEQFF. The CDR3, as DNA: TGTGCCAGCAGCCGCAAGGAAGCCTACAATGAGCAGTTCTTC.

CDR3 residues: CASSLAGRTAGAGELFF. CDR3 in DNA: TGCGCCAGCAGCTTGGCCGGTAGGACAGCAGGCGCCGGGGAGCTGTTTTTT. The chain employs TRBV5-1 and TRBJ2-2, with a possible D match to TRBD1 (6 bases). The V gene's germline CDR1 is SGHRS and CDR2 YFSETQ. This CDR3 spans 17 amino acids. V lost 0 bases and J lost 6, with 18 bases in between.

In this sample, this clonotype turned up many times. The J gene is TRBJ2-3, the V gene TRBV24-1; D unresolved. Deletions cut 5 bases from V and 2 bases from J, with 10 bases between. The germline V gene encodes CDR1 KGHDR and CDR2 SFDVKD. The CDR3 consists of 14 residues. For the CDR3, the DNA is TGTGCCACCAGTGTGGACGTTTTCACAGATACGCAGTATTTT. Amino acid sequence: CATSVDVFTDTQYF.

At least ten counts were recorded for this clonotype. The rearrangement links TRBV20-1 to TRBJ2-7; no clear D gene. The germline CDR1 and CDR2 sequences are DFQATT and SNEGSKA (reference sequence). There are 12 residues in the CDR3. V lost 3 bases and J lost 4, with 10 bases in between. The CDR3 DNA is TGCAGTGCTAGTCTTCCTAGTTACGAGCAGTACTTC. Translated, it gives CSASLPSYEQYF.

This clonotype appeared a few times. The chain recombines TRBV6-2 or TRBV6-3 with TRBJ2-2, with TRBD1 as a possible D gene (6 bases). Germline CDR1 MNHEY, CDR2 SVGEGT. Trimming took off 8 bases at V and 6 bases at J, with 16 bases between the two ends. The CDR3 is 14 residues long. The CDR3: CASGAQTGPGELFF. CDR3 nucleotide sequence: TGTGCCAGCGGCGCCCAAACAGGGCCCGGGGAGCTGTTTTTT.

This clonotype appeared many times. The CDR3 region is CSAPQGRDQPQHF. In nucleotides, the CDR3 is TGCAGTGCTCCCCAGGGGAGAGATCAGCCCCAGCATTTT. This chain links TRBV20-1 with TRBJ1-5; D might be TRBD1 (6 bases). V was shortened by 5 bases and J by 5 bases, with 13 bases between the two germline ends. The CDR3 is made up of 13 amino acids. Per germline, CDR1 DFQATT and CDR2 SNEGSKA (reference sequence).

Many counts were recorded for this clonotype. The chain combines TRBV5-1 with TRBJ1-1; unclear D gene. V was clipped by 4 bases and J by 1 base, with 11 bases between them. Germline lookup yields CDR1 SGHRS and CDR2 YFSETQ. The CDR3 loop spans 14 amino acids. CDR3 sequence: CASSDRASNTEAFF. The CDR3 DNA follows: TGCGCCAGCAGCGACCGGGCTTCGAACACTGAAGCTTTCTTT.

This clonotype has at least ten counts. The V call is TRBV20-1, the J call TRBJ2-1, with 13 bases matching TRBD2. Looked up from germline, CDR1 is DFQATT and CDR2 is SNEGSKA (reference sequence). After removal of 3 bases from V and 9 bases from J, the junction contained 8 bases not matched to a gene. The CDR3 consists of 15 residues. CDR3 residues: CSARTGTSGKGEQFF. In DNA form, the CDR3 reads TGCAGTGCTAGGACAGGGACTAGCGGGAAGGGTGAGCAGTTCTTC.

This clonotype appeared many times. This chain joins TRBV29-1 and TRBJ2-1, with 9 bases that match TRBD2. J gave up 3 bases and V 6 bases, and 15 bases lay outside the gene matches. Germline V gene sequence: CDR1 SQVTM, CDR2 ANQGSEA. The CDR3 contains 17 residues. The CDR3 region is CSVTLGGRASYYNEQFF. The CDR3 DNA reads TGCAGCGTCACCCTCGGCGGGAGGGCCTCTTACTACAATGAGCAGTTCTTC.

The rearrangement links TRBV20-1 to TRBJ2-3; D uncertain. Deletions cut 0 bases from V and 1 base from J, with 8 bases between. This CDR3 comprises 14 residues. In germline, CDR1 is DFQATT, CDR2 SNEGSKA (reference sequence). CDR3 loop: CSARDARGTDTQYF. The CDR3 bases are TGCAGTGCTAGAGATGCCCGAGGCACAGATACGCAGTATTTT.

Turning to this clonotype: Being one base from a much bigger clone, this may be a read error. The rearrangement joins TRBV7-9 to TRBJ1-1; D remains ambiguous. Germline assignment: CDR1 SEHNR and CDR2 FQNEAQ (reference sequence). The CDR3 loop spans 10 amino acids. The CDR3 region is CASSREEALF. Here the CDR3 DNA reads TGTGCCAGCAGCAGGGAGGAAGCTTTGTTT. The variable domain in full, completed from reference TRBV7-9 and TRBJ1-1, reads DTGVSQNPRHKITKRGQNVTFRCDPISEHNRLYWYRQTLGQGPEFLTYFQNEAQLEKSRLLSDRFSAERPKGSFSTLEIQRTEQGDSAMYLCASSREEALFGQGTRLTVV.

This clonotype was recorded at least ten times. The chain uses TRBV28 and TRBJ1-2; D call uncertain. V lost 5 bases and J 7 bases, leaving 14 bases between the germline ends. Germline loops: CDR1 MDHEN, CDR2 SYDVKM. The CDR3 runs to 13 residues. The CDR3 sequence: CASSPHSLSGYTF. The DNA of the CDR3 is TGTGCCAGCAGTCCGCACTCCCTCTCTGGCTACACCTTC.

This clonotype occurred many times. V is TRBV20-1 and J is TRBJ1-5; D remains ambiguous. Per the germline V gene, CDR1 is DFQATT and CDR2 is SNEGSKA (reference sequence). Trimming took off 6 bases at V and 4 bases at J, with 13 bases between the two ends. The CDR3 contains 13 residues. This CDR3 reads CSAQSAGNQPQHF. The DNA for the CDR3 is TGCAGTGCCCAGAGCGCCGGGAATCAGCCCCAGCATTTT.

The sample holds a few counts of this clonotype. The rearrangement joins TRBV7-2 to TRBJ2-7; D gene uncertain. Germline V lookup: CDR1 SGHTA, CDR2 FQGNSA. The ends were cut back, 5 bases at V and 1 base at J, with 12 bases in the middle. This CDR3 has 14 residues. The CDR3 nucleotides are TGTGCCAGCAGCCCCGAGACGGTTTCCTACGAGCAGTACTTC. Its protein product is CASSPETVSYEQYF.